One T cell receptor beta chain is described in this entry. This entry is derived from a study of control samples from healthy donors and cancer patients. This CDR3 region has 14 residues. Per the germline V gene, CDR1 is SNHLY and CDR2 is FYNNEI. Trimming removed 8 bases at V and 0 bases at J, with 11 bases between. Some clones are missing from TCRdb's copy, which holds only in-frame ones; the method was immunoSEQ multiplex PCR. The sample lists around 80,000 clones, 91% occurring once. This TCR was recovered from a man between 50 and 59 years old in good health. This rearrangement joins TRBV2 to TRBJ1-5, with D maybe TRBD1 (5 bases). Sequenced sample: blood. CDR3 loop: CASRKGSSNQPQHF. The CDR3 bases are TGTGCCAGCCGGAAGGGGTCTAGCAATCAGCCCCAGCATTTT.